This T cell receptor (beta chain) was obtained from a study of blood T cell repertoires in COVID-19. V trimming: 2 bases; J trimming: 0 bases; junction bases outside the gene matches: 7. CDR1 is SEHNR and CDR2 is FQNEAQ in the germline V gene (reference sequence). The CDR3 sequence is 17 residues long. As handled by the study authors: Researchers report that nucleated cell counts were estimated from reference gene primer amplification. Using immunoSEQ multiplex PCR, the repertoire was profiled, and TCRdb retains in-frame clones only, with some absent. That table furnishes V, J and clone size, whereas the DNA furnished D and trimming. The sample has about 220,000 clones; 88% are singletons.

Sequenced material: PBMCs or T cells enriched from blood (not recorded which). The receptor was derived from a woman aged 25 to 45 who had recovered from COVID-19. The rearrangement links TRBV7-9 to TRBJ1-1; 9 positions agree with TRBD1. The CDR3 DNA sequence: TGTGCCAGCAGCTTACCGGGACAGGGATCCATGAACACTGAAGCTTTCTTT. This sequence encodes CASSLPGQGSMNTEAFF.